The rows below give T cell receptor beta chains drawn from one sample of a study of blood T cell repertoires in COVID-19. Assay used: immunoSEQ multiplex PCR; TCRdb lists only in-frame clones, some missing. Altogether around 34,000 clones are present, about 80% being singletons, with the ten largest covering around 15%. The specimen was peripheral blood. The receptors derive from a woman aged 65 to 85 with acute or convalescent COVID-19. Both conserved end residues are part of each CDR3. The order of the fields is clone size, D gene, J gene, CDR3 length, V gene, CDR3 DNA, CDR3 protein. A D gene is named only where the DNA matches it firmly. Size is stated for part of the rows, as once, few or many counts, or as a class when the clone is expanded.

-,TRBD1,TRBJ2-7,14,TRBV7-2,TGTGCCAGCAGCTCGACAGGGCCCTCCTACGAGCAGTACTTC,CASSSTGPSYEQYF
-,-,TRBJ1-3,15,TRBV10-3,TGTGCCATCAGTGAGCAGTGGGCCTCTGGAAACACCATATATTTT,CAISEQWASGNTIYF
-,-,TRBJ2-3,15,TRBV5-1,TGCGCCAGCAGGGAGGTACTATCTAGCACAGATACGCAGTATTTT,CASREVLSSTDTQYF
-,-,TRBJ1-2,12,TRBV5-4,TGTGCCAGCAGCGGAAACGGGGATGGCTACACCTTC,CASSGNGDGYTF
-,-,TRBJ1-2,21,TRBV7-7,TGTGCCAGCAGCTTAGAGGTGAGGAGGGTTAGAACCTGGGACTGGGGCTATGGCTACACCTTC,CASSLEVRRVRTWDWGYGYTF
once,-,TRBJ2-2,13,TRBV6-5,TGTGCCAGCAGTTACAGCTACACCGGGGAGCTGTTTTTT,CASSYSYTGELFF
-,-,TRBJ1-6,12,TRBV19,TGTGCCAGTCGCCAGGCGAATTCACCCCTCCACTTT,CASRQANSPLHF
-,-,TRBJ2-1,17,TRBV5-1,TGCGCCAGCAGCTTGGCAAGGGGGCGGGATCCCTCGGATGAGCAGTTCTTC,CASSLARGRDPSDEQFF
-,TRBD1,TRBJ2-7,15,TRBV6-5,TGTGCCAGCAGTTGGACAGGCGTGGCGTCCTACGAGCAGTACTTC,CASSWTGVASYEQYF
once,TRBD1,TRBJ1-2,16,TRBV5-1,TGCGCCAGCAGCTCCGGACAGGGGCTTGTATTGGGTGGCTACACCTTC,CASSSGQGLVLGGYTF
few,-,TRBJ2-3,13,TRBV6-5,TGTGCCAGCCTCCGAGGGCGGGCAGATACGCAGTATTTT,CASLRGRADTQYF
-,TRBD1,TRBJ1-4,16,TRBV28,TGTGCCAGCAGTTTCGGACAGGGGGCTTCTAATGAAAAACTGTTTTTT,CASSFGQGASNEKLFF
-,TRBD1,TRBJ2-2,16,TRBV10-3,TGTGCCATCAGCGACAGGGGGCCTCCGAACACCGGGGAGCTGTTTTTT,CAISDRGPPNTGELFF
-,TRBD1,TRBJ2-7,15,TRBV5-8,TGTGCCAGCAGCTTGGGGACAGGTACCTCCTACGAGCAGTACTTC,CASSLGTGTSYEQYF
-,-,TRBJ2-3,16,TRBV6-1,TGTGCCAGCAGTGAAATCGGCAGGGGCCGCACAGATACGCAGTATTTT,CASSEIGRGRTDTQYF
-,TRBD2,TRBJ2-5,18,TRBV3-1/TRBV3-2,TGTGCCAGCAGCCAAGTCATTAGCGGGGGACCCTACCAAGAGACCCAGTACTTC,CASSQVISGGPYQETQYF
-,-,TRBJ2-7,13,TRBV5-1,TGCGCCAGCAGCCCGACGGGGGGCTGGGAGCAGTACTTC,CASSPTGGWEQYF
-,TRBD1,TRBJ2-7,13,TRBV2,TGTGCCAGCCGGGACAGTAACACCTACGAGCAGTACTTC,CASRDSNTYEQYF
-,TRBD2,TRBJ2-3,18,TRBV5-6,TGTGCCAGCAGCTTGGAGAGGGCTAGCGGGGGGATCGCAGATACGCAGTATTTT,CASSLERASGGIADTQYF
-,-,TRBJ2-2,14,TRBV2,TGTGCCAGCTCGGGGGAATCCAGGAACGGGGAGCTGTTTTTT,CASSGESRNGELFF
once,TRBD1,TRBJ1-3,16,TRBV11-2,TGTGCCAGCAGCCCTCGAGCAGGGGGCGCCGAAAACACCATATATTTT,CASSPRAGGAENTIYF
-,-,TRBJ1-1,12,TRBV27,TGTGCCAGCAGGCAGGGTTTCACTGAAGCTTTCTTT,CASRQGFTEAFF
-,TRBD2,TRBJ2-7,15,TRBV19,TGTGCCAGTAGTATTACGGGACTAGCGCACTACGAGCAGTACTTC,CASSITGLAHYEQYF
-,-,TRBJ1-2,11,TRBV29-1,TGCAGCGTTGAAGGGGGAGATGGCTACACCTTC,CSVEGGDGYTF
-,-,TRBJ1-2,14,TRBV5-4,TGTGCCAGCAGAGTGAGGGCCGCTAACTATGGCTACACCTTC,CASRVRAANYGYTF
-,TRBD2,TRBJ2-7,17,TRBV27,TGTGCCAGCAGTTTAAGTTTTGGACTAGCGGGGAACTACGAGCAGTACTTC,CASSLSFGLAGNYEQYF
-,-,TRBJ1-2,13,TRBV19,TGTGCCAGTAGTATAGGTAACAACAACGGCTACACCTTC,CASSIGNNNGYTF
-,-,TRBJ2-1,11,TRBV3-1/TRBV3-2,TGTGCCAGCAGCCTTCGGAATGAGCAGTTCTTC,CASSLRNEQFF
-,-,TRBJ2-2,15,TRBV13,TGTGCCAGCAGCCCCCCGACCCGGGTCCCCGGGGAGCTGTTTTTT,CASSPPTRVPGELFF
-,-,TRBJ1-4,16,TRBV6-5,TGTGCCAGCAGTTACTCGGCAGGGTTTGCTAATGAAAAACTGTTTTTT,CASSYSAGFANEKLFF
-,TRBD1,TRBJ1-2,16,TRBV6-1,TGTGCCAGCAGTGATCAACTGGGGACAGGGGGCAGGGGCTACACCTTC,CASSDQLGTGGRGYTF
-,-,TRBJ2-3,17,TRBV18,TGTGCCAGCTCACCGGTGATGGGGACAAAAAACACAGATACGCAGTATTTT,CASSPVMGTKNTDTQYF
-,TRBD1,TRBJ1-6,14,TRBV7-9,TGTGCCAGCAGCTTAAATCAGGGGGAATCACCCCTCCACTTT,CASSLNQGESPLHF
-,TRBD1,TRBJ1-6,15,TRBV6-4,TGTGCCAGCAGTGATGCGGGGACAGGGGTTTCACCCCTCCACTTT,CASSDAGTGVSPLHF
-,TRBD1,TRBJ1-3,15,TRBV6-5,TGTGCCAGCAGTCACCGACAGGGCCTAAGGAACACCATATATTTT,CASSHRQGLRNTIYF
-,-,TRBJ2-5,15,TRBV7-9,TGTGCCAGCAGCTCGTATCGGACAGAACAAGAGACCCAGTACTTC,CASSSYRTEQETQYF
-,TRBD2,TRBJ2-7,15,TRBV10-1,TGCGCCAGCAGTGAGACGACGGGAGGGCCCCACGAGCAGTACTTC,CASSETTGGPHEQYF
once,-,TRBJ2-5,14,TRBV5-1,TGCGCCAGCAGCTTGGTGACAGCCCAAGAGACCCAGTACTTC,CASSLVTAQETQYF
few,TRBD1,TRBJ1-6,16,TRBV19,TGTGCCAGTAGTATCCCTACTGGGACAGGGATTTCACCCCTCCACTTT,CASSIPTGTGISPLHF
-,-,TRBJ1-5,15,TRBV7-2,TGTGCCAGCAGCTTAGAGTCGGTCAATAATCAGCCCCAGCATTTT,CASSLESVNNQPQHF
-,-,TRBJ2-5,14,TRBV11-2,TGTGCCAGCAGCTTATCCCGTCCGAGGGAGACCCAGTACTTC,CASSLSRPRETQYF
-,-,TRBJ1-5,15,TRBV19,TGTGCCAGTACTTCGTGGCTCCCCAGCAATCAGCCCCAGCATTTT,CASTSWLPSNQPQHF
-,TRBD1,TRBJ1-5,15,TRBV28,TGTGCCAGCAGTTCCCCGGACAGGGCAGGTCAGCCCCAGCATTTT,CASSSPDRAGQPQHF
-,TRBD2,TRBJ2-5,14,TRBV5-6,TGTGCCAGCAGCGGATCAGGGAGGGAAGAGACCCAGTACTTC,CASSGSGREETQYF
-,TRBD1,TRBJ1-5,12,TRBV24-1,TGTGCCACCAGTGACCAGGGGGAGCCCCAGCATTTT,CATSDQGEPQHF
-,TRBD2,TRBJ2-7,16,TRBV5-1,TGCGCCAGCAGCTTGGTGACTAGCGGGGGTTCTTACGAGCAGTACTTC,CASSLVTSGGSYEQYF
medium-sized,-,TRBJ2-5,12,TRBV7-9,TGTGCCAGCAGCTTAGGACAGGAGGAGTTGAACTTC,CASSLGQEELNF
-,TRBD1,TRBJ2-3,16,TRBV5-1,TGCGCCAGCAGCCCACGGACAGGGTCAACCACAGATACGCAGTATTTT,CASSPRTGSTTDTQYF
few,TRBD2,TRBJ2-3,18,TRBV7-6,TGTGCCAGCAGCTTAGCCAGGACTAGCGGGCCCCTAGGTGGTACGCAGTATTTT,CASSLARTSGPLGGTQYF
once,-,TRBJ1-4,14,TRBV3-1/TRBV3-2,TGTGCCAGCAGCCTCGGCCGCTCGGGGGAAAAACTGTTTTTT,CASSLGRSGEKLFF
-,TRBD1,TRBJ1-1,16,TRBV3-1/TRBV3-2,TGTGCCAGCAGCCACGGACAGGGGATAAAGTACACTGAAGCTTTCTTT,CASSHGQGIKYTEAFF
-,TRBD1,TRBJ2-1,16,TRBV5-1,TGCGCCAGCAGACTCGTCAGGGGGAGCTCCTACAATGAGCAGTTCTTC,CASRLVRGSSYNEQFF